This TCR beta chain derives from a study of cytomegalovirus exposure and HLA in healthy donors. Study findings and constraints: A later analysis found that most CMV-associated TCR beta chains appeared HLA-restricted.

This CDR3 has 12 residues. Germline CDR1 reads SGHNT; CDR2 reads YYREEE (reference sequence). The V end lost 4 bases, the J end lost 4 bases, and 7 bases lay between the germline ends. For this clone: Its specificity is unknown.

A multiplex PCR was run with 60 Vbeta primers and 13 Jbeta primers. This table comes from immunoSEQ multiplex PCR, and its TCRdb copy is limited to in-frame clones, with some not included. The listing records more than 50,000 clones. Sequencing used PBMCs. This sequence was found in a middle-aged woman in good health and CMV-seronegative. This chain uses TRBV5-4 with TRBJ2-3; no clear D gene. The CDR3 DNA sequence: TGTGCCAGCAGCCCGAGCTCAGATACGCAGTATTTT. It translates to CASSPSSDTQYF.